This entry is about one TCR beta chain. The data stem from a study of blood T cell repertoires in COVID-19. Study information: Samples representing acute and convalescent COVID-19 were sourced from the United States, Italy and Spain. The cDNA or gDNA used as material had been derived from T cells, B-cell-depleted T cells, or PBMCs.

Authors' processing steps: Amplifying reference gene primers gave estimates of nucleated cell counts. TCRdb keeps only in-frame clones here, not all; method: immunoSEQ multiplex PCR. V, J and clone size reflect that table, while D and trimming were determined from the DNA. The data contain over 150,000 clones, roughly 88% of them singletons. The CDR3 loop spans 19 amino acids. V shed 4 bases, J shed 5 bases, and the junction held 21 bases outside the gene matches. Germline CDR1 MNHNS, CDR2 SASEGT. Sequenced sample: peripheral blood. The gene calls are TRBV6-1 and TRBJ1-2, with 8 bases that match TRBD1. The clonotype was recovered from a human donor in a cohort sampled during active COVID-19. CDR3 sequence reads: CASSGHGTGSQSERYGYTF. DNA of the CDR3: TGTGCCAGCAGTGGCCACGGGACAGGTAGCCAGAGTGAGCGGTATGGCTACACCTTC.